This is a list of T cell receptor beta chains from one sample in a study of T cell repertoires in cytomegalovirus infection. Via MiXCR, TCRdb re-called the reads, giving one row per CDR3 protein. The sample has 150,000 or so distinct CDR3 sequences, 23% seen once. The sample was PBMCs. All receptors come from a human donor in good health (CMV status not recorded). Some clones in this sample may be carry-over from other donors' samples. The CDR3 runs from the conserved cysteine through the conserved F or W. Each record gives: D gene, J gene, clone size, V gene, CDR3 DNA, CDR3 protein. A D gene is named only where the DNA matches it firmly. Clone size appears in some rows only: once, few, many, or a class for an expanded clone.

D: TRBD2; J: TRBJ2-1; size: .; V: TRBV6-5; DNA: TGTGCTTACAATCCGAGACTAGCGGAAGCCTACAATGAGCAGTTCTTC; CDR3: CAYNPRLAEAYNEQFF
D: .; J: TRBJ1-4; size: many; V: TRBV7-8; DNA: TGTGCCAGCAGCCCTACTCCTGGAGATGAAAAACTGTTTTTT; CDR3: CASSPTPGDEKLFF
D: .; J: TRBJ1-1; size: .; V: TRBV7-9; DNA: TGTGCCAGCAGCTTTTCAGATGGCAGGGCTGAAGCTTTCTTT; CDR3: CASSFSDGRAEAFF
D: .; J: TRBJ1-5; size: few; V: TRBV5-1; DNA: TGCGCCAGCAGCTTGGGATACAACAGGACAAGGCTTAATCAGCCCCAGCATTTT; CDR3: CASSLGYNRTRLNQPQHF
D: .; J: TRBJ2-7; size: few; V: TRBV2; DNA: TGTGCCAGCAACCAGCCGCGTGGAGCCGAGACGATGAGCTCCTACGAGCAGTACTTC; CDR3: CASNQPRGAETMSSYEQYF
D: .; J: TRBJ2-3; size: once; V: TRBV6-1; DNA: TGTGCCAGCATGGGGGACATCACAGATACGCAGTATTTT; CDR3: CASMGDITDTQYF
D: .; J: TRBJ1-3; size: many; V: TRBV7-2; DNA: TGTGCCAGCAGCTTAGGGGGCGGCGGAAACACCATATATTTT; CDR3: CASSLGGGGNTIYF
D: .; J: TRBJ1-5; size: .; V: TRBV28; DNA: TGTGCCAGCAGCGGGACCAATCAGCCCCAGCATTTT; CDR3: CASSGTNQPQHF
D: TRBD2; J: TRBJ2-1; size: many; V: TRBV7-9; DNA: TGTGCCAGCGGCCATAGCGGGAGTCCCTCGGATGAGCAGTTCTTC; CDR3: CASGHSGSPSDEQFF
D: .; J: TRBJ1-2; size: many; V: TRBV7-2; DNA: TGTGCCAGCAGCTCAGGGGATGGCTACACCTTC; CDR3: CASSSGDGYTF
D: .; J: TRBJ1-2; size: .; V: TRBV3-1; DNA: TGTGCCAGCAGCCAACCCGGCGGGAGTACCTATGGCTACACCTTC; CDR3: CASSQPGGSTYGYTF
D: TRBD1; J: TRBJ1-6; size: .; V: TRBV29-1; DNA: TGCAGCGTAATACAGGGGTACGGGTCACCCCTCCACTTT; CDR3: CSVIQGYGSPLHF
D: .; J: TRBJ2-7; size: .; V: TRBV11-1; DNA: TGTGCCAGCAGCTTAGCGGTTCAGGGCTACGAGCAGTACTTC; CDR3: CASSLAVQGYEQYF
D: .; J: TRBJ2-5; size: few; V: TRBV29-1; DNA: TGCAGCGGGGGGGACAGCCAAGAGACCCAGTACTTC; CDR3: CSGGDSQETQYF
D: TRBD1; J: TRBJ2-6; size: .; V: TRBV2; DNA: TGTGCCAGCAGCACAGGGGCCGGGGCCAACGTCCTGACTTTC; CDR3: CASSTGAGANVLTF
D: TRBD1; J: TRBJ1-1; size: once; V: TRBV30; DNA: TGTGCCTGGAGTGTAGGGGGCCTGAACACTGAAGCTTTCTTT; CDR3: CAWSVGGLNTEAFF
D: TRBD1; J: TRBJ1-4; size: .; V: TRBV6-5; DNA: TGTGCCAGCAGGCGGACAGGCCCTAATGAAAAACTGTTTTTT; CDR3: CASRRTGPNEKLFF
D: .; J: TRBJ2-7; size: .; V: TRBV12-3/TRBV12-4; DNA: TGTGCCAGCAGCCCGCACTCCTACGAGCAGTACTTC; CDR3: CASSPHSYEQYF
D: .; J: TRBJ2-5; size: many; V: TRBV7-2; DNA: TGTGCCAGCAGCACAACACGGGAAGAGACCCAGTACTTC; CDR3: CASSTTREETQYF
D: TRBD1; J: TRBJ2-7; size: many; V: TRBV28; DNA: TGTGCCAGCAGTTTATCTGGGGACAGGGGGTACGAGCAGTACTTC; CDR3: CASSLSGDRGYEQYF
D: TRBD2; J: TRBJ2-7; size: few; V: TRBV20-1; DNA: TGCAGTGCTAGAGCGGGACTAGCGGGGGGTAGGTCGGACTACGAGCAGTACTTC; CDR3: CSARAGLAGGRSDYEQYF
D: .; J: TRBJ2-6; size: few; V: TRBV29-1; DNA: TGCAGCGCAGACTCTGGGGCCAACGTCCTGACTTTC; CDR3: CSADSGANVLTF
D: .; J: TRBJ2-1; size: few; V: TRBV4-1; DNA: TGCGCCAGCAGCCAAGAAGGGATGTTAGATGAGCAGTTCTTC; CDR3: CASSQEGMLDEQFF
D: .; J: TRBJ1-1; size: .; V: TRBV7-8; DNA: TGTGCCAGCAGCCCCTTTACGAACACTGAAGCTTTCTTT; CDR3: CASSPFTNTEAFF
D: .; J: TRBJ1-5; size: .; V: TRBV19; DNA: TGTGCCAGTAGTCCCCGACAAGGGAATCAGCCCCAGCATTTT; CDR3: CASSPRQGNQPQHF
D: TRBD1; J: TRBJ2-1; size: few; V: TRBV11-3; DNA: TGTGCCAGCAGCTGGGACAGCTCCTACAATGAGCAGTTCTTC; CDR3: CASSWDSSYNEQFF
D: .; J: TRBJ2-7; size: .; V: TRBV28; DNA: TGTGCCAGCGTAGAGGGGCAAGGCTACGAGCAGTACTTC; CDR3: CASVEGQGYEQYF
D: TRBD1; J: TRBJ1-4; size: .; V: TRBV20-1; DNA: TGCAGTGCTAGAGATATACAGGGGCGAGGTGAAAAACTGTTTTTT; CDR3: CSARDIQGRGEKLFF
D: .; J: TRBJ2-7; size: few; V: TRBV28; DNA: TGTGCCAGCAGTTTCACATCCAAGCTTTACGAGCAGTACTTC; CDR3: CASSFTSKLYEQYF
D: TRBD1; J: TRBJ2-3; size: .; V: TRBV20-1; DNA: TGCAGTGCTCCAGACAGGGCCGTCACAGATACGCAGTATTTT; CDR3: CSAPDRAVTDTQYF
D: .; J: TRBJ1-1; size: many; V: TRBV4-1; DNA: TGCGCCAGCAGCCTGAGGTTGAACACTGAAGCTTTCTTT; CDR3: CASSLRLNTEAFF
D: .; J: TRBJ1-1; size: .; V: TRBV14; DNA: TGTGCCAGCAGCCTTATGGCCAGCTTCACTGAAGCTTTCTTT; CDR3: CASSLMASFTEAFF
D: .; J: TRBJ2-2; size: few; V: TRBV7-8; DNA: TGTGCCAGCAGCTTAGCCGGGAAGAACACCGGGGAGCTGTTTTTT; CDR3: CASSLAGKNTGELFF
D: TRBD2; J: TRBJ2-3; size: many; V: TRBV28; DNA: TGTGCCAGCAGTTTATCCGTACTTTTAGCGGGAGGTACAGATACGCAGTATTTT; CDR3: CASSLSVLLAGGTDTQYF
D: TRBD2; J: TRBJ2-2; size: many; V: TRBV7-2; DNA: TGTGCCAGCAGCTTAGGTCGTAATAGCGGGAACATCGGGGAGCTGTTTTTT; CDR3: CASSLGRNSGNIGELFF
D: .; J: TRBJ1-5; size: many; V: TRBV12-3/TRBV12-4; DNA: TGTGCCAGCGGGAGCACGACTACGGCGCCCCAGCATTTT; CDR3: CASGSTTTAPQHF
D: TRBD2; J: TRBJ2-3; size: .; V: TRBV10-3; DNA: TGTGCCATCAGCGCCCCCGATGTGGCGGGGGGGACCTCAGATACGCAGTATTTT; CDR3: CAISAPDVAGGTSDTQYF